This is a list of T cell receptor beta chains from one sample in a study of blood T cell repertoires in COVID-19. Using immunoSEQ multiplex PCR, the repertoire was profiled, and TCRdb retains in-frame clones only, with some absent. The table has about 230,000 clones, about 85% seen once; the top ten hold 10% to 15%. Specimen: peripheral blood. The receptors originated from a woman aged 18-35 years who had recovered from COVID-19. Both conserved end residues are part of each CDR3. The D gene is left open where the match is weak. The listing skips clone size in some rows; elsewhere it reads once, few, many or a size class.

clone size | J gene | D gene | V gene | CDR3 DNA | CDR3 protein
- | TRBJ2-5 | TRBD2 | TRBV6-2/TRBV6-3 | TGTGCCAGCAGTTACGATAGGACTAGCGGGAGAGAGACCCAGTACTTC | CASSYDRTSGRETQYF
- | TRBJ1-1 | - | TRBV5-1 | TGCGCCAGCGCTACCCCAGGTGGCCGCCTTGAAGCTTTCTTT | CASATPGGRLEAFF
- | TRBJ1-4 | - | TRBV11-3 | TGTGCCACCAAGGAAACAGGTCACGGTGCAACTAATGAAAAACTGTTTTTT | CATKETGHGATNEKLFF
- | TRBJ2-7 | - | TRBV11-2 | TGTGCCAGCAGCTACTCTGCTAGCCGAACCAACTCCTACGAGCAGTACTTC | CASSYSASRTNSYEQYF
once | TRBJ2-1 | - | TRBV27 | TGTGCCAGCAGTTTCGGACTCAATGAGCAGTTCTTC | CASSFGLNEQFF
- | TRBJ1-1 | - | TRBV4-2 | TGTGCCAGCAGCCCCCCCTCAGATGAAGCTTTCTTT | CASSPPSDEAFF
- | TRBJ2-1 | - | TRBV7-2 | TGTGCCAGCAGCTTAGTAAGTAGCGGATACAATGAGCAGTTCTTC | CASSLVSSGYNEQFF
- | TRBJ1-2 | - | TRBV9 | TGTGCCAGCAGCGTAGGGGTCGGAGCTAACTATGGCTACACCTTC | CASSVGVGANYGYTF
- | TRBJ1-6 | TRBD1 | TRBV6-5 | TGTGCCAGCAGCTCCTTGGGGACAGGGCTTCACTTT | CASSSLGTGLHF
- | TRBJ2-2 | - | TRBV4-2 | TGTGCCAGCAGCCAAGTTTTGTCGCGGACCGGGGAGCTGTTTTTT | CASSQVLSRTGELFF
- | TRBJ1-1 | - | TRBV7-9 | TGTGCCAGCACCAATACAGGCGGCACTGAAGCTTTCTTT | CASTNTGGTEAFF
- | TRBJ1-5 | - | TRBV15 | TGTGCCACCAGCCCCGGCGGCCTTTGGGGCAATCAGCCCCAGCATTTT | CATSPGGLWGNQPQHF